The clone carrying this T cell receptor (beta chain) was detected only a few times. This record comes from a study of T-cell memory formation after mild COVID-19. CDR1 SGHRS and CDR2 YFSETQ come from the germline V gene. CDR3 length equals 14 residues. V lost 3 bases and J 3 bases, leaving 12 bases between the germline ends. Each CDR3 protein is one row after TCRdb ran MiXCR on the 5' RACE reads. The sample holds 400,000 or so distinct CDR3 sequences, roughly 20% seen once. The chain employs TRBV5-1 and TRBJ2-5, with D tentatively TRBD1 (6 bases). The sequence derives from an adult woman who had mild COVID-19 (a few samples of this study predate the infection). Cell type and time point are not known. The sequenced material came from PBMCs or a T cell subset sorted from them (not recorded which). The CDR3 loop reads CASSYLGDKETQYF. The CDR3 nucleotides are TGCGCCAGCAGCTATTTAGGGGACAAAGAGACCCAGTACTTC.